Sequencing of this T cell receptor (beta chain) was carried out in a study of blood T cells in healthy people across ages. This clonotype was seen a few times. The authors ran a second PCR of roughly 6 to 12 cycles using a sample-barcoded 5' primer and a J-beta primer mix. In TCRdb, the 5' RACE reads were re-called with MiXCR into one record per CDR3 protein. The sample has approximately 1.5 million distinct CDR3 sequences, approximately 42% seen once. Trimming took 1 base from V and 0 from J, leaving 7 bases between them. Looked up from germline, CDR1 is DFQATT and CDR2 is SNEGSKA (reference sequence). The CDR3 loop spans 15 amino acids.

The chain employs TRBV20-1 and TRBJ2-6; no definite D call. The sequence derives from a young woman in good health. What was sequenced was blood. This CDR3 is CSARADISGANVLTF. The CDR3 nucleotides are TGCAGTGCTAGAGCTGACATCTCTGGGGCCAACGTCCTGACTTTC.